This T cell receptor beta chain was sequenced during a study of shared clonotypes between healthy human individuals. Study in general: Plates per donor: three CD4 naive, three CD4 memory, two CD8 naive, one CD8 memory.

Libraries were prepared by immunoSEQ multiplex PCR; TCRdb keeps only in-frame clonotypes and omits some of them. The table includes 110,000 or so clones, approximately 70% detected once. A note on this clone: Its antigen remains unknown.

The study's findings and limits: Read depth was anticipated to influence clonotype sharing among donors. Rarefaction revealed incomplete sorted-subset sequencing despite large depth.

V lost 3 bases and J lost 4, with 13 bases in between. Germline lookup yields CDR1 MGHDK and CDR2 SYGVNS. The CDR3 is made up of 15 amino acids. This TCR was sampled from a woman in her 30s in good health. The chain recombines TRBV25-1 with TRBJ1-3, with a tentative D call TRBD1 (5 bases). Sequencing was performed on memory CD8+ T cells sorted from blood. The subset here: CD45RO+ cells pooled with CCR7-negative TemRA cells. The CDR3 loop reads CASSDHGTAGNTIYF. The CDR3 DNA follows: TGTGCCAGCAGTGATCACGGGACTGCAGGAAACACCATATATTTT. The entire variable domain, with the rest obtained from reference TRBV25-1 and TRBJ1-3, is as follows: EADIYQTPRYLVIGTGKKITLECSQTMGHDKMYWYQQDPGMELHLIHYSYGVNSTEKGDLSSESTVSRIRTEHFPLTLESARPSHTSQYLCASSDHGTAGNTIYFGEGSWLTVV.